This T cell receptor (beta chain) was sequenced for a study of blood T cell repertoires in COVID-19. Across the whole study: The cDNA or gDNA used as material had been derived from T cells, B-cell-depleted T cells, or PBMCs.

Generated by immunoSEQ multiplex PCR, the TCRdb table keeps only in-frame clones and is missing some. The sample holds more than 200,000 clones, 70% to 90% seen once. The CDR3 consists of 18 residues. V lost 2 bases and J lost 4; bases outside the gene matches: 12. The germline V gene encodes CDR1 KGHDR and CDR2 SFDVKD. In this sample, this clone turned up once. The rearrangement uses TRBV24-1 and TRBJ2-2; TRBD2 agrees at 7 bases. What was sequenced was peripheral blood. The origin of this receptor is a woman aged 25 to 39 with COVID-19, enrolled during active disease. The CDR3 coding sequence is TGTGCCACCAGTGATTCGTTCACGGGGAGGGATCCCACCGGGGAGCTGTTTTTT. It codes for CATSDSFTGRDPTGELFF.